A single sample gave rise to the 11 T cell receptor beta chains below, sequenced in a study of T cells after yellow fever vaccination. From the 5' RACE reads, TCRdb called clonotypes with MiXCR, one entry per CDR3 protein. The top ten clones hold approximately 15% of a sample with a few hundred thousand distinct CDR3 sequences, less than 20% of them seen once. The sequencing used PBMCs, collected less than 6 days after the first yellow fever vaccination. The source of these receptors is a man younger than 30 who received the YFV17D yellow fever vaccine.

The chain links TRBV20-1 to TRBJ1-5; 7 bases agree with TRBD1. CDR1 is DFQATT and CDR2 is SNEGSKA in the germline V gene (reference sequence). The trim removed 1 base at V and 0 bases at J, leaving 9 bases unmatched. This CDR3 is built from 17 residues. The DNA of the CDR3 is TGCAGTGCTAGAGGTGGAGGGGGCGGGTATAGCAATCAGCCCCAGCATTTT. Amino acid sequence: CSARGGGGGYSNQPQHF.

This clonotype was counted between two and nine times. The chain combines TRBV5-1 with TRBJ1-1, with D unclear. V lost 5 bases, J lost 7 bases, and 18 bases lay in between. Germline assignment: CDR1 SGHRS and CDR2 YFSETQ. The CDR3 has 14 residues. CDR3 sequence reads: CASSSGPSNHEAFF. CDR3 sequence (DNA): TGCGCCAGCAGTTCCGGGCCAAGCAACCATGAAGCTTTCTTT.

The chain couples TRBV2 to TRBJ1-3, with 7 bases identical to TRBD1. J gave up 4 bases and V 6 bases, and 9 bases lay outside the gene matches. There are 15 residues in the CDR3. Germline V gives CDR1 SNHLY, CDR2 FYNNEI. CDR3: CASRTGYMRGNTIYF. The CDR3 region has the DNA TGTGCCAGCAGGACAGGGTATATGAGGGGAAACACCATATATTTT.

The J gene is TRBJ2-2, the V gene TRBV4-3; the match to TRBD1 covers 7 bases. Looked up from germline, CDR1 is LGHNA and CDR2 is YSLEER. The junction had 6 bases not matched to a gene; V was cut back by 2 bases and J by 0 bases. The CDR3 extends over 17 amino acids. The CDR3 DNA reads TGCGCCAGCAGCCAATTACAGGGGAAAGCGAACACCGGGGAGCTGTTTTTT. Amino acid sequence: CASSQLQGKANTGELFF.

The chain couples TRBV6-5 to TRBJ1-1, with unresolved D. Trimming took off 2 bases at V and 0 bases at J, with 13 bases between the two ends. This CDR3 region has 16 residues. CDR1 and CDR2 (germline): MNHEY, SVGAGI. The CDR3 nucleotides are TGTGCCAGCAGTTACGGAAGGAGTCTGTTGAACACTGAAGCTTTCTTT. It encodes CASSYGRSLLNTEAFF.

The chain links TRBV5-1 to TRBJ2-1; 8 nucleotides align to TRBD1. Germline V CDR1 and CDR2: SGHRS, YFSETQ. This CDR3 region has 14 residues. The ends lost 6 bases at V and 2 bases at J; junction bases unmatched: 4. CDR3 amino acids: CASKQGEPYNEQFF. DNA of the CDR3: TGCGCCAGCAAACAGGGGGAGCCCTACAATGAGCAGTTCTTC.

V is TRBV6-1 and J is TRBJ1-5; D is unresolved. The V gene lost 7 bases and the J gene lost 7 bases, with 11 bases spanning the gap. Per germline, CDR1 MNHNS and CDR2 SASEGT. The CDR3 spans 12 residues. The CDR3 DNA is TGTGCCAGCACCTTAGGAGGGCAGCCCCAGCATTTT. The encoded protein is CASTLGGQPQHF.

The chain employs TRBV6-2 or TRBV6-3 and TRBJ2-7; D not resolved. The germline V and J ends were trimmed by 0 bases and 7 bases, with 10 bases remaining between them. Germline lookup yields CDR1 MNHEY and CDR2 SVGEGT. The CDR3 consists of 13 residues. The CDR3 reads CASSYSSMNEQYV. CDR3 nucleotides: TGTGCCAGCAGTTACTCGTCCATGAATGAGCAGTACGTC.

About this clonotype: One end of the junction fails to match germline, which may point to a read error. The chain employs TRBV6-2 or TRBV6-3 and TRBJ2-1; 9 nucleotides match TRBD1. The CDR3 extends over 13 amino acids. CDR1 and CDR2 from the germline V gene are MNHEY and SVGEGT. Here the CDR3 reads CASTYPAGTGRFF. CDR3 sequence (DNA): TGTGCCAGCACTTACCCAGCAGGGACAGGGCGGTTCTTC.

The rearrangement uses TRBV6-2 or TRBV6-3 and TRBJ1-5; no firm D call. The V and J ends lost 0 bases and 0 bases respectively, with 6 bases between them. CDR3 length: 15 residues. Germline CDR1 is MNHEY and CDR2 is SVGEGT. The CDR3 region is CASSYSGNSNQPQHF. The CDR3 region has the DNA TGTGCCAGCAGTTACTCGGGAAATAGCAATCAGCCCCAGCATTTT.

This clonotype was seen a few times. The V and J genes are TRBV7-2 and TRBJ2-3, with D maybe TRBD1 (6 bases). The CDR3 has 15 amino acids. V lost 4 bases and J lost 2, with 13 bases in between. Germline V lookup: CDR1 SGHTA, CDR2 FQGNSA. The CDR3 is CASSSQGSHTDTQYF. CDR3 nucleotide sequence: TGTGCCAGCAGCTCTCAGGGGTCTCACACAGATACGCAGTATTTT.